These 10 T cell receptor beta chains share one sample of origin, sequenced in a study of early T cells in non-severe SARS-CoV-2 infection (dated by TCRdb to the early 2020s). The method was 5' RACE. Sequenced on a NextSeq 500. TCRdb passed the public sequencing reads through fastp at Q25 and MiXCR, retaining productive beta sequences. Rows are combined by CDR3 protein, so each entry shows the most common genes and DNA. The sample table shows 70,000 to 95,000 distinct CDR3 sequences, and about 16% are seen once. The ten top clones hold approximately 2.9% of the sample. The material sequenced was whole blood. These receptors all come from an adult who was a healthcare worker with PCR-confirmed SARS-CoV-2 infection or an uninfected control (not recorded which).

Only a few counts were recorded for this clonotype. The V gene is TRBV4-2, the J gene TRBJ2-1; D unresolved. The CDR3 is made up of 13 amino acids. The germline V gene has CDR1 LGHNA and CDR2 YNFKEQ. V lost 0 bases to trimming and J lost 10 bases, with 10 bases between them. CDR3 in DNA: TGTGCCAGCAGCCAAGATGGTTTTGGCGAGCAGTTCTTC. This gives the protein CASSQDGFGEQFF.

This clonotype was detected ten times or more. The gene calls are TRBV11-2 and TRBJ2-4; 7 positions match TRBD1. The germline V gene encodes CDR1 SGHAT and CDR2 FQNNGV. The CDR3 sequence is 12 residues long. With 10 bases clipped from V and 6 bases from J, the junction kept 6 bases outside the gene matches. CDR3 sequence reads: CATGPGGNIQYF. The CDR3 nucleotides are TGTGCCACCGGCCCAGGGGGAAACATTCAGTACTTC.

The genes are TRBV12-3 or TRBV12-4 and TRBJ1-6; D ambiguous. CDR3 size: 13 residues. V lost 4 bases and J 7 bases, leaving 8 bases between the germline ends. The CDR3 sequence is CASSSTLNSPLHF. Here the CDR3 DNA reads TGTGCCAGCAGTTCGACCCTCAATTCACCCCTCCACTTT.

This clonotype turned up a few times. The DNA for the CDR3 is TGCGCCAGCAGCCAAGTAAAGGGACAGCGGAACGAGCAGTACTTC. This gives the protein CASSQVKGQRNEQYF. The chain combines TRBV4-1 with TRBJ2-7; 7 bases align to TRBD1. CDR1 is MGHRA and CDR2 is YSYEKL in the germline V gene. After removal of 1 base from V and 5 bases from J, the junction contained 8 bases not matched to a gene. The CDR3 has 15 amino acids.

This chain connects TRBV5-4 to TRBJ2-5; the D is unclear. The CDR3 length is 16 residues. Germline lookup yields CDR1 SGHNT and CDR2 YYREEE (reference sequence). V shed 3 bases and J shed 5 bases, with 20 bases lying between them. CDR3 bases: TGTGCCAGCAGCTCCGCAGGAACGATTCGGACGGAGACCCAGTACTTC. Its translation is CASSSAGTIRTETQYF.

The J gene is TRBJ2-7, the V gene TRBV29-1; D is undetermined. V lost 0 bases and J lost 5, with 8 bases in between. The germline CDR1 and CDR2 sequences are SQVTM and ANQGSEA. The CDR3 contains 12 residues. CDR3 sequence reads: CSVEDPSHEQYF. In DNA, the CDR3 is TGCAGCGTTGAAGATCCTTCCCACGAGCAGTACTTC.

The V gene is TRBV7-2, the J gene TRBJ2-3; 8 bases match TRBD2. Germline CDR1 and CDR2: SGHTA and FQGNSA. The V segment lost 5 bases and the J segment 3 bases; nucleotides outside the gene matches: 7. The CDR3 spans 15 residues. CDR3: CASSPAGVGTDTQYF. The CDR3 bases are TGTGCCAGCAGCCCAGCGGGAGTGGGTACAGATACGCAGTATTTT.

The chain carries TRBV5-4 and TRBJ2-3; 7 bases fit TRBD2. Germline V gene lookup returns CDR1 SGHNT and CDR2 YYREEE (reference sequence). The V and J ends lost 0 bases and 2 bases, in that order; junction bases with no gene match: 3. This CDR3 is built from 15 residues. CDR3 region: CASSLDGGFTDTQYF. The CDR3 nucleotides read TGTGCCAGCAGCTTGGACGGGGGGTTCACAGATACGCAGTATTTT.

V usage is TRBV2 and J usage is TRBJ2-4; no reliable D call. The V end lost 7 bases, the J end lost 0 bases, and 22 bases lay between the germline ends. Germline V gene data show CDR1 as SNHLY and CDR2 as FYNNEI. CDR3 length: 18 residues. Written as DNA, the CDR3 is TGTGCCAGCAAAGGGTTAGGGCATCCGGCTCTAGCCAAAAACATTCAGTACTTC. Translation gives CASKGLGHPALAKNIQYF. Filled out from reference TRBV2 and TRBJ2-4, the complete variable domain reads EPEVTQTPSHQVTQMGQEVILRCVPISNHLYFYWYRQILGQKVEFLVSFYNNEISEKSEIFDDQFSVERPDGSNFTLKIRSTKLEDSAMYFCASKGLGHPALAKNIQYFGAGTRLSVL.

In its sample, this clonotype was seen a few times. CDR3 nucleotide sequence: TGCGCCAGCAGCTTGGGAATAGCGGGAGACGACGATGAGCAGTTCTTC. Translated: CASSLGIAGDDDEQFF. The V and J genes are TRBV5-1 and TRBJ2-1; 9 positions agree with TRBD2. V lost 0 bases and J lost 8; bases outside the gene matches: 9. The CDR3 covers 16 residues. Per the germline V gene, CDR1 is SGHRS and CDR2 is YFSETQ. The variable domain in full, with the rest retrieved from reference TRBV5-1 and TRBJ2-1, is KAGVTQTPRYLIKTRGQQVTLSCSPISGHRSVSWYQQTPGQGLQFLFEYFSETQRNKGNFPGRFSGRQFSNSRSEMNVSTLELGDSALYLCASSLGIAGDDDEQFFGPGTRLTVL.